This entry lists 25 T cell receptor beta chains sequenced from one sample in a study of cytomegalovirus exposure and HLA in healthy donors. Vbeta (60) and Jbeta (13) primers were used in the PCR. The assay was immunoSEQ multiplex PCR, and TCRdb's table has in-frame clones only and misses some. The table records more than 50,000 clones, approximately 70% of them present only once. The sequencing sample was made of PBMCs. The receptor set was obtained from a woman in her fifties or sixties in good health and CMV-seropositive.

This clone is termed medium-sized (0.01 to 0.1%). This rearrangement joins TRBV18 to TRBJ2-3, with 10 bases fitting TRBD1. From germline, CDR1 is KGHSH and CDR2 LQKENI. Unmatched junction bases numbered 4, after V lost 3 bases and J lost 4 bases. The CDR3 has 15 amino acids. The CDR3: CASSPPGQGSDTQYF. As DNA, the CDR3 is TGTGCCAGCTCACCTCCGGGACAGGGGTCAGATACGCAGTATTTT.

The chain employs TRBV6-5 and TRBJ1-4, with 8 bases identical to TRBD1. The CDR3 is 13 amino acids. The V and J ends lost 5 bases and 6 bases, in that order; junction bases with no gene match: 2. Germline V CDR1 and CDR2: MNHEY, SVGAGI. The CDR3 DNA reads as TGTGCCAGCAGTACGGGACAGGATGAAAAACTGTTTTTT. This translates into CASSTGQDEKLFF.

The V call is TRBV5-8, the J call TRBJ2-1; 7 positions agree with TRBD2. The CDR3 totals 11 residues. Germline V gene lookup returns CDR1 SGHTS and CDR2 YDEGEE. Trimming took 3 bases from V and 15 from J; bases not matched to a gene: 6. CDR3 coding DNA: TGTGCCAGCAGCTGGGGGGGGAAACCGTTCTTC. This codes for CASSWGGKPFF.

The chain carries TRBV14 and TRBJ1-6; TRBD1 matches at 7 bases. Germline CDR1 reads SGHDN; CDR2 reads FVKESK. The CDR3 sequence is 15 residues long. V was clipped by 4 bases and J by 1 base; unmatched bases: 1. The CDR3 here is CASSLQGSYNSPLHF. CDR3 sequence (DNA): TGTGCCAGCAGCCTACAGGGGTCCTATAATTCACCCCTCCACTTT. The full variable domain, completed using reference TRBV14 and TRBJ1-6, is EAGVTQFPSHSVIEKGQTVTLRCDPISGHDNLYWYRRVMGKEIKFLLHFVKESKQDESGMPNNRFLAERTGGTYSTLKVQPAELEDSGVYFCASSLQGSYNSPLHFGNGTRLTVT.

The J gene is TRBJ1-4, the V gene TRBV6-6, with TRBD1 matching over 11 bases. Germline V gene lookup returns CDR1 MNHNY and CDR2 SVGAGI (reference sequence). CDR3 length: 14 residues. V shed 7 bases and J 8 bases; nucleotides not matched to a gene: 6. The CDR3 DNA reads as TGTGCCAGCATGATCGGGACAGGGGGAGAAAAACTGTTTTTT. Its protein is CASMIGTGGEKLFF.

This clone showed up just a few times. This chain joins TRBV12-5 and TRBJ2-5; maybe TRBD1 (6 bases). The CDR3 is 14 amino acids. V dropped 3 bases and J dropped 5 bases, with 13 bases sitting between them. Germline lookup yields CDR1 LGHNT and CDR2 FRNRAP. The CDR3 here is CASGFTRGGETQYF. CDR3 DNA sequence: TGTGCTAGTGGTTTTACCAGGGGTGGGGAGACCCAGTACTTC.

The rearrangement joins TRBV4-3 to TRBJ2-1; D may be TRBD1 (6 bases). Germline V gene sequence: CDR1 LGHNA, CDR2 YSLEER. Trimming pared 3 bases from V and 7 bases from J, leaving 16 bases between. CDR3 size: 15 residues. The CDR3 coding sequence is TGCGCCAGCAGCCAGGTCTTACAGGGTAATAATGAGCAGTTCTTC. It yields the protein CASSQVLQGNNEQFF.

This clone was recorded a few times. The chain links TRBV5-6 to TRBJ1-3; no firm D call. In germline, CDR1 is SGHDT, CDR2 YYEEEE. V gave up 2 bases and J gave up 4 bases, with 10 bases separating them. The CDR3 has 14 residues. CDR3 sequence: CASSFGSTGNTIYF. CDR3 sequence (DNA): TGTGCCAGCAGCTTCGGGTCTACCGGAAACACCATATATTTT.

The chain carries TRBV7-6 and TRBJ1-6, with D uncertain. CDR3 length: 15 amino acids. Germline CDR1 SGHVS, CDR2 FNYEAQ. V lost 5 bases to trimming and J lost 6 bases, with 14 bases between them. CDR3 amino acids: CASSPAGGPNSPLHF. CDR3 in DNA: TGTGCCAGCAGCCCCGCCGGCGGCCCTAATTCACCCCTCCACTTT.

CDR3 sequence reads: CASSQETGQNEKLFF. The CDR3 DNA reads TGCGCCAGCAGCCAAGAGACAGGACAAAATGAAAAACTGTTTTTT. The rearrangement links TRBV4-3 to TRBJ1-4; TRBD1 is a possible D gene (6 bases). Germline loops: CDR1 LGHNA, CDR2 YSLEER. V was cut by 0 bases and J by 5 bases, with 10 bases left in between. The CDR3 loop spans 15 amino acids.

The chain has TRBV18 and TRBJ1-1, with TRBD1 as a possible D gene (6 bases). Germline CDR1 reads KGHSH; CDR2 reads LQKENI. There are 12 residues in the CDR3. Between the trimmed V and J ends, which lost 8 bases and 5 bases, there was a span of 12 bases. CDR3 sequence: CASGYRETEAFF. The CDR3 coding sequence is TGTGCCAGCGGCTACAGGGAGACTGAAGCTTTCTTT.

This clone has just a few counts. The CDR3 loop is CASTEGRAVWGNTIYF. In DNA form, the CDR3 reads TGTGCCAGCACCGAAGGCAGGGCTGTGTGGGGAAACACCATATATTTT. The V gene is TRBV11-2, the J gene TRBJ1-3; possibly TRBD1 for D (5 bases). The CDR3 spans 16 residues. Germline V lookup: CDR1 SGHAT, CDR2 FQNNGV. V was pared by 7 bases and J by 4 bases, with 20 bases between. The variable domain in full, with the rest retrieved from reference TRBV11-2 and TRBJ1-3, is EAGVAQSPRYKIIEKRQSVAFWCNPISGHATLYWYQQILGQGPKLLIQFQNNGVVDDSQLPKDRFSAERLKGVDSTLKIQPAKLEDSAVYLCASTEGRAVWGNTIYFGEGSWLTVV.

The J gene is TRBJ1-6, the V gene TRBV30; D may be TRBD1 (5 bases). Germline values: CDR1 GTSNPN, CDR2 SVGIG (reference sequence). Trimming cost V 1 base and J 8 bases, with 9 bases left between them. There are 13 residues in the CDR3. CDR3 amino acids: CAWSGTTHSPLHF. The CDR3 DNA follows: TGTGCCTGGAGTGGGACAACACATTCACCCCTCCACTTT.

This chain connects TRBV6-5 to TRBJ2-7; 7 bases fit TRBD1. Trimming at V came to 2 bases and at J to 4 bases, leaving 11 bases not matched to a gene. Germline values: CDR1 MNHEY, CDR2 SVGAGI. The CDR3 spans 16 residues. Here the CDR3 reads CASSYGQGVTFYEQYF. The CDR3 DNA follows: TGTGCCAGCAGTTACGGGCAGGGGGTCACTTTTTACGAGCAGTACTTC.

V usage is TRBV4-3 and J usage is TRBJ1-2; 7 nucleotides line up with TRBD1. This CDR3 region has 16 residues. The germline CDR1 and CDR2 sequences are LGHNA and YSLEER. Losses at the gene ends were 2 bases for V and 4 bases for J; bases not matched to a gene: 10. The CDR3 bases are TGCGCCAGCAGCCAAAATTTGGGGGACAGCGTCTATGGCTACACCTTC. Translation: CASSQNLGDSVYGYTF.

The rearrangement links TRBV28 to TRBJ1-6; 9 bases fit TRBD1. Germline-derived CDR1 and CDR2 are MDHEN and SYDVKM. CDR3 length equals 15 residues. With V trimmed by 6 bases and J by 5 bases, 5 bases remained unmatched. The CDR3 region is CASRIRTGDNSPLHF. The CDR3 DNA reads TGTGCCAGCAGGATTCGGACAGGGGATAATTCACCCCTCCACTTT.

This chain uses TRBV6-5 with TRBJ2-7; D is ambiguous. Trimming took 0 bases from V and 2 from J, leaving 8 bases between them. The CDR3 runs to 14 residues. Germline CDR1 reads MNHEY; CDR2 reads SVGAGI. DNA of the CDR3: TGTGCCAGCAGTTACTCTGGCAGCGCCTACGAGCAGTACTTC. This sequence encodes CASSYSGSAYEQYF.

The rearrangement links TRBV4-3 to TRBJ1-3; D ambiguous. Germline loops: CDR1 LGHNA, CDR2 YSLEER. Trimming stripped 4 bases from V and 2 bases from J, with 9 bases between. This CDR3 is 14 amino acids long. The CDR3: CASSPGVAGNTIYF. As DNA, the CDR3 is TGCGCCAGCAGCCCCGGTGTAGCTGGAAACACCATATATTTT.

V and J are TRBV6-4 and TRBJ1-2; TRBD1 is a possible D gene (5 bases). This CDR3 comprises 17 residues. Germline lookup yields CDR1 MRHNA and CDR2 SNTAGT. The V end was cut by 3 bases, the J end by 3 bases, with 20 bases between. As DNA, the CDR3 is TGTGCCAGCAGTGAGAGTGGGGCAGGGTCTAGAGACTATGGCTACACCTTC. Encoded protein: CASSESGAGSRDYGYTF.

The chain joins TRBV11-2 to TRBJ2-7; D not certain. Trimming removed 1 base from V and 7 bases from J, with 5 bases in between. The germline V gene has CDR1 SGHAT and CDR2 FQNNGV. This CDR3 spans 11 amino acids. The CDR3 nucleotides read TGTGCCAGCAGCTTAGCCTCTGAGCAGTACTTC. Protein sequence: CASSLASEQYF.

The chain combines TRBV11-1 with TRBJ1-1; 9 bases match TRBD1. The CDR3 sequence is 15 residues long. Trimming took 5 bases from V and 1 from J; bases not matched to a gene: 5. Germline values: CDR1 SGHAT, CDR2 FQDESV (reference sequence). The CDR3 region is CASSRRTGANTEAFF. In DNA, the CDR3 is TGTGCCAGCAGCCGCCGGACAGGGGCGAACACTGAAGCTTTCTTT.

This clone was observed once. The chain combines TRBV11-2 with TRBJ1-4; 9 bases match TRBD1. The germline gives CDR1 SGHAT, CDR2 FQNNGV. J lost 8 bases, V lost 4 bases, and 14 bases had no gene match. The CDR3 length is 17 residues. The CDR3 DNA is TGTGCCAGCAGCTCAGTGGGGCCGGGACAGGGTCGGGAAAAACTGTTTTTT. As protein: CASSSVGPGQGREKLFF.

The chain recombines TRBV2 with TRBJ2-2, with D maybe TRBD2 (6 bases). This CDR3 is built from 15 residues. Per the germline V gene, CDR1 is SNHLY and CDR2 is FYNNEI. Trimming removed 6 bases at V and 4 bases at J, with 15 bases between. CDR3 in amino acids: CASSSGLPITGELFF. In DNA form, the CDR3 reads TGTGCCAGCAGCTCGGGACTCCCAATCACCGGGGAGCTGTTTTTT.

This clone was counted once. V gene TRBV28 combines with J gene TRBJ1-4, with D possibly being TRBD1 (5 bases). The CDR3 runs 15 residues. Trimming took off 5 bases at V and 8 bases at J, with 18 bases between the two ends. Per germline, CDR1 MDHEN and CDR2 SYDVKM. The CDR3 DNA sequence: TGTGCCAGCAGTCGGACACACGACTCCTGGGAAAAACTGTTTTTT. Translating gives CASSRTHDSWEKLFF.

V is TRBV7-9 and J is TRBJ1-1; a possible D gene is TRBD1 (5 bases). V was cut by 0 bases and J by 4 bases, with 12 bases left in between. Per germline, CDR1 SEHNR and CDR2 FQNEAQ (reference sequence). The CDR3 has 15 amino acids. CDR3 protein: CASSLAPGLGTEAFF. In nucleotides, the CDR3 is TGTGCCAGCAGCTTAGCCCCAGGGTTGGGCACTGAAGCTTTCTTT.